These 2 T cell receptor beta chains were sequenced from one sample in a study of blood T cells in healthy people across ages (dated by TCRdb to between 2014 and 2017). Receptor libraries were prepared by 5' RACE. TCRdb lists the instrument as Illumina HiSeq 2500. The second PCR ran for roughly 7 to 12 cycles and used a J-beta primer mix along with a sample-barcoded 5' primer. The public reads were quality trimmed at Q25 with fastp and then assembled into clones with MiXCR by TCRdb, keeping productive beta chains. CDR3 protein sequences are deduplicated, and each keeps its most common genes and DNA. The sample profile shows some 1.5 million distinct CDR3 sequences; about 28% of them were found once. The ten largest clonotypes hold 7.7% of the sample. The sequencing sample was made of blood. The receptors derive from a woman between 25 and 40 years old in good health.

The V call is TRBV20-1, the J call TRBJ2-7; the match to TRBD2 covers 8 bases. Germline V gene lookup returns CDR1 DFQATT and CDR2 SNEGSKA (reference sequence). The CDR3 length is 14 residues. J lost 7 bases, V lost 5 bases, and 13 bases had no gene match. CDR3 protein: CSARASGLSKEQYF. CDR3 nucleotides: TGCAGTGCTCGGGCTAGCGGGCTTTCCAAGGAGCAGTACTTC.

This clonotype showed up many times. This chain links TRBV7-9 with TRBJ2-1; weak D call: TRBD2 (5 bases). From germline, CDR1 is SEHNR and CDR2 FQNEAQ (reference sequence). Trimming pared 5 bases from V and 4 bases from J, leaving 12 bases between. The CDR3 has 14 residues. The CDR3 region is CASSDGVSYNEQFF. CDR3 nucleotides: TGTGCCAGCAGCGACGGGGTTAGTTACAATGAGCAGTTCTTC.